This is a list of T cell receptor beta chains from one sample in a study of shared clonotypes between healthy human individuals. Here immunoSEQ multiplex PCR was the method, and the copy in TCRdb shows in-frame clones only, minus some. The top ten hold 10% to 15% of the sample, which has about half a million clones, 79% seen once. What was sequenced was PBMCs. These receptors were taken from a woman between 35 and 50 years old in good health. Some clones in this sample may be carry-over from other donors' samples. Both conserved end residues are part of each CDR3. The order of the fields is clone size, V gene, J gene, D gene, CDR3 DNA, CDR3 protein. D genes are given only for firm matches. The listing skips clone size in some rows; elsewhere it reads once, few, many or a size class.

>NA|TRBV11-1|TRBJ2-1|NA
TGTGCCAGCAGCTTGGTTGCGGGTGCTTACAATGAGCAGTTCTTC
CASSLVAGAYNEQFF
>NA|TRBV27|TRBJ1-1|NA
TGTGCCAGCAGAGTCAGGGAATTGGGCACTGAAGCTTTCTTT
CASRVRELGTEAFF
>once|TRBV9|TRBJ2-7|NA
TGTGCCAGCAGCGTAGGGGCGGATCCCTACGAGCAGTACTTC
CASSVGADPYEQYF
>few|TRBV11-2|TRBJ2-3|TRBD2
TGTGCCAGCAGCAAAGGACTAGCTAGCGGGGCAGATACGCAGTATTTT
CASSKGLASGADTQYF
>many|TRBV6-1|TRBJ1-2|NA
TGTGCCAGCAGTGCGACAGGAATAACTAACTATGGCTACACCTTC
CASSATGITNYGYTF
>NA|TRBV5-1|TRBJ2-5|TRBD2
TGCGCCAGCAGCTTCCAAGCGGGAGGGGAGACCCAGTACTTC
CASSFQAGGETQYF
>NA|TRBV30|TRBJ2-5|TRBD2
TGTGCCTGGAAGCTGGGACTATTGGGTTTAGAGACCCAGTACTTC
CAWKLGLLGLETQYF
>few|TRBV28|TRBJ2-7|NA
TGTGCCAGCAGTTTTCTGCCCAGCTCCTACGAGCAGTACTTC
CASSFLPSSYEQYF
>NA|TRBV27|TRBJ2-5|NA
TGTGCCAGCAGATTCTACAGTGGCGGGGAGACCCAGTACTTC
CASRFYSGGETQYF
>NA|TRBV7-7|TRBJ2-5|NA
TGTGCCAGCAGCCCCGGACACGAACAAGAGACCCAGTACTTC
CASSPGHEQETQYF
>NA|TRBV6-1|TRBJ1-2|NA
TGTGCCAGCAGTGAAACCCGGACGGGGGCAGGGGGCTACACCTTC
CASSETRTGAGGYTF
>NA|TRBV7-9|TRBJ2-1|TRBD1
TGTGCCAGCAGCTTAAGGGGACAGAGAGGGAATGAGCAGTTCTTC
CASSLRGQRGNEQFF
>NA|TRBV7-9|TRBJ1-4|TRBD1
TGTGCCAGCAGCTTACAGGGGGCCGGAGAAAAACTGTTTTTT
CASSLQGAGEKLFF
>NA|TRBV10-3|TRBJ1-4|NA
TGTGCCATCAGTGAGTCGGCAGGGTGGAAAGAAAAACTGTTTTTT
CAISESAGWKEKLFF
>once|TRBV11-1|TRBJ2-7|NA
TGTGCCAGCAGCTCCGGGGCTGAGACGGGCGAGGTCTACGAGCAGTACTTC
CASSSGAETGEVYEQYF
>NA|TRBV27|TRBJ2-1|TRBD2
TGTGCCAGCAGTCTTATCGGGGGGTCGGGCTCCTACAATGAGCAGTTCTTC
CASSLIGGSGSYNEQFF
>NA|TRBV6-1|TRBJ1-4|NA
TGTGCCAGCAGTGAAGGCCCCGTGGGGCCCGGTAATGAAAAACTGTTTTTT
CASSEGPVGPGNEKLFF
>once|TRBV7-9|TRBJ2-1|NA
TGTGCCAGCAACCGACAGGGAGCGGGATACAATGAGCAGTTCTTC
CASNRQGAGYNEQFF
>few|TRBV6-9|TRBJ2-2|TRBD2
TGTGCCAGCAGTTATAGGACTAGAATGAACACCGGGGAGCTGTTTTTT
CASSYRTRMNTGELFF
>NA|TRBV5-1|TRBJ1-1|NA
TGCGCCAGCAGCTTGTCACAGACAAACACTGAAGCTTTCTTT
CASSLSQTNTEAFF
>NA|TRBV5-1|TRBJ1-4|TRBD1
TGCGCCAGCAGCCTACAGACAGGGGAGGATGAAAAACTGTTTTTT
CASSLQTGEDEKLFF
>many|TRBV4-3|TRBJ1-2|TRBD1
TGCGCCAGCAGCCAAGATGCCGAGGGGGCTTTGGGCTACACCTTC
CASSQDAEGALGYTF
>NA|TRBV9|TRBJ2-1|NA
TGTGCCAGCAGCGTTAGCAGCGGAACCTACAATGAGCAGTTCTTC
CASSVSSGTYNEQFF
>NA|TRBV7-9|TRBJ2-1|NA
TGTGCCAGCAGCTTATTGACGGAAAGTGAGCAGTTCTTC
CASSLLTESEQFF
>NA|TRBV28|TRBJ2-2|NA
TGTGCCAGCAGTTTTTCGAGACCCCGCACCGGGGAGCTGTTTTTT
CASSFSRPRTGELFF
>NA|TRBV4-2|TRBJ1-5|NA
TGTGCCAGCAGCCAAGTAAAGGGGCGACCCCAGCATTTT
CASSQVKGRPQHF
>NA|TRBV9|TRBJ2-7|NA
TGTGCCAGCAGCGTCGGACCTGGAGGGGGATACGAGCAGTACTTC
CASSVGPGGGYEQYF
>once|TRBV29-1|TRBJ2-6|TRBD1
TGCAGCGTTGAAGGGGTTTCGGGACAGGGGGCTGGGGCCAACGTCCTGACTTTC
CSVEGVSGQGAGANVLTF
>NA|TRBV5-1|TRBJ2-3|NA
TGCGCCAGCAGCTTCAACACCGGGGATTCAGATACGCAGTATTTT
CASSFNTGDSDTQYF
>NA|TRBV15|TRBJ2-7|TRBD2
TGTGCCACCAGCAGAGATTTAGCGGGGCAATACGAGCAGTACTTC
CATSRDLAGQYEQYF
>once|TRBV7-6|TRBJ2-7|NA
TGTGCCAGCAGCCCAAGAGGGGGGGCTTCAACAATATCCTACGAGCAGTACTTC
CASSPRGGASTISYEQYF
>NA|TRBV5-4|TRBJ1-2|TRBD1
TGTGCCAGCAGTTCAGGGACAGGGGTATGGAACTATGGCTACACCTTC
CASSSGTGVWNYGYTF
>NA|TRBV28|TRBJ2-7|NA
TGTGCCAGCAGTTCCTGGACGAGAAATTTCTACGAGCAGTACTTC
CASSSWTRNFYEQYF
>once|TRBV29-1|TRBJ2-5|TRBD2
TGCAGCGTAACCCTAGCGGGAGGAGAGACCCAGTACTTC
CSVTLAGGETQYF
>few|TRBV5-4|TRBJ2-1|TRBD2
TGTGCCAGCAGCCCGGGAGGCCCCCACAATGAGCAGTTCTTC
CASSPGGPHNEQFF